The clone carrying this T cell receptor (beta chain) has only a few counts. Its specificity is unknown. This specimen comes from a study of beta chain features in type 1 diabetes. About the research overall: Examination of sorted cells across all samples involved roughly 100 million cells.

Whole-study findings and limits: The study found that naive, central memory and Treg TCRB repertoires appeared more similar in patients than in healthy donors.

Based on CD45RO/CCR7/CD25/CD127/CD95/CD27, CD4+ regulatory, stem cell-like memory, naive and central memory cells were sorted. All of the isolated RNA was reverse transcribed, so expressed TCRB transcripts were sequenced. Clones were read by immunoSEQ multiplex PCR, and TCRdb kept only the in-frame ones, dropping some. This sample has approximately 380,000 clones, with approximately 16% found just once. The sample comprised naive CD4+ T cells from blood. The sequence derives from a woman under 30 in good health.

Here the CDR3 DNA reads TGTGCCAGCAGGTATCTAGCGAGCTCCTACAATGAGCAGTTCTTC. Protein sequence: CASRYLASSYNEQFF. The chain links TRBV7-9 to TRBJ2-1; perhaps TRBD2 as D (6 bases). Trimming left V 6 bases short and J 0 bases short, with 12 bases between. Germline CDR1 SEHNR, CDR2 FQNEAQ (reference sequence). CDR3 length equals 15 residues.